This T cell receptor beta chain was found in a study of blood T cell repertoires in COVID-19. Study-level information: PBMCs, B-cell-depleted T cells, or T cells provided the cDNA or gDNA that made up the material.

This CDR3 contains 20 residues. V lost 6 bases and J lost 2; bases outside the gene matches: 15. Germline values: CDR1 SNHLY, CDR2 FYNNEI. Assay: immunoSEQ multiplex PCR; the TCRdb copy retains only in-frame clones and omits some. The sample gives 150,000 to 200,000 clones, approximately 77% of which show up once; about 10% is in the top ten. The chain combines TRBV2 with TRBJ2-2, with TRBD2 matching 13 bases. This TCR was sampled from an elderly woman with active or convalescent COVID-19. Sequenced material: peripheral blood. The CDR3 sequence: CASRETSGRAWDSNTGELFF. The CDR3 nucleotides read TGTGCCAGCAGGGAAACTAGCGGGAGGGCCTGGGATTCCAACACCGGGGAGCTGTTTTTT.